The rows below give T cell receptor beta chains drawn from one sample of a study of cytomegalovirus exposure and HLA in healthy donors. Produced via immunoSEQ multiplex PCR; TCRdb's table is partial and in-frame only. Of approximately 140,000 clones listed, 70% to 85% are singletons. Material for sequencing was PBMCs. These receptors were obtained from a woman in her thirties or forties in good health and CMV-seronegative. The CDR3 runs from the conserved cysteine through the conserved F or W. The D gene is left open where the match is weak. The size of a clone is reported for some rows only, either as once, few or many, or as a class for expanded clones.

J: TRBJ1-4; D: -; V: TRBV9; size: -; CDR3: CASSDGGNEKLFF; DNA: TGTGCCAGCAGCGACGGGGGGAATGAAAAACTGTTTTTT
J: TRBJ1-1; D: -; V: TRBV7-8; size: once; CDR3: CASSPVGVDTEAFF; DNA: TGTGCCAGCAGCCCTGTAGGGGTTGACACTGAAGCTTTCTTT
J: TRBJ1-1; D: -; V: TRBV19; size: -; CDR3: CASSIVGARAFF; DNA: TGTGCCAGTAGTATCGTGGGGGCGCGCGCTTTCTTT
J: TRBJ2-7; D: TRBD1; V: TRBV10-1; size: -; CDR3: CATAWDSVSYEQYF; DNA: TGCGCCACAGCATGGGACAGTGTAAGCTACGAGCAGTACTTC
J: TRBJ2-3; D: -; V: TRBV6-5; size: -; CDR3: CASRSRDTQYF; DNA: TGTGCCAGCAGGTCTCGAGATACGCAGTATTTT
J: TRBJ2-1; D: TRBD1; V: TRBV6-5; size: -; CDR3: CASRYRQGNEQFF; DNA: TGTGCCAGCAGGTATCGACAGGGGAATGAGCAGTTCTTC
J: TRBJ2-5; D: -; V: TRBV5-4; size: -; CDR3: CASSLAGGQETQYF; DNA: TGTGCCAGCAGCTTGGCCGGGGGCCAAGAGACCCAGTACTTC
J: TRBJ1-2; D: TRBD1; V: TRBV18; size: few; CDR3: CASSQETGTYGYTF; DNA: TGTGCCAGCTCACAAGAGACAGGGACCTATGGCTACACCTTC
J: TRBJ1-6; D: -; V: TRBV4-2; size: -; CDR3: CASSQDGSGKHSPLHF; DNA: TGTGCCAGCAGCCAAGACGGATCAGGGAAGCATTCACCCCTCCACTTT
J: TRBJ2-5; D: -; V: TRBV11-2; size: few; CDR3: CASSAIPARDTKETQYF; DNA: TGTGCCAGCAGCGCCATTCCGGCCCGGGACACAAAAGAGACCCAGTACTTC
J: TRBJ1-3; D: -; V: TRBV9; size: -; CDR3: CASSVRAVYGNTIYF; DNA: TGTGCCAGCAGCGTAAGAGCGGTTTATGGAAACACCATATATTTT
J: TRBJ2-4; D: -; V: TRBV7-3; size: -; CDR3: CASSLTARGSKNIQYF; DNA: TGTGCCAGCAGCTTAACGGCTAGGGGTAGCAAAAACATTCAGTACTTC